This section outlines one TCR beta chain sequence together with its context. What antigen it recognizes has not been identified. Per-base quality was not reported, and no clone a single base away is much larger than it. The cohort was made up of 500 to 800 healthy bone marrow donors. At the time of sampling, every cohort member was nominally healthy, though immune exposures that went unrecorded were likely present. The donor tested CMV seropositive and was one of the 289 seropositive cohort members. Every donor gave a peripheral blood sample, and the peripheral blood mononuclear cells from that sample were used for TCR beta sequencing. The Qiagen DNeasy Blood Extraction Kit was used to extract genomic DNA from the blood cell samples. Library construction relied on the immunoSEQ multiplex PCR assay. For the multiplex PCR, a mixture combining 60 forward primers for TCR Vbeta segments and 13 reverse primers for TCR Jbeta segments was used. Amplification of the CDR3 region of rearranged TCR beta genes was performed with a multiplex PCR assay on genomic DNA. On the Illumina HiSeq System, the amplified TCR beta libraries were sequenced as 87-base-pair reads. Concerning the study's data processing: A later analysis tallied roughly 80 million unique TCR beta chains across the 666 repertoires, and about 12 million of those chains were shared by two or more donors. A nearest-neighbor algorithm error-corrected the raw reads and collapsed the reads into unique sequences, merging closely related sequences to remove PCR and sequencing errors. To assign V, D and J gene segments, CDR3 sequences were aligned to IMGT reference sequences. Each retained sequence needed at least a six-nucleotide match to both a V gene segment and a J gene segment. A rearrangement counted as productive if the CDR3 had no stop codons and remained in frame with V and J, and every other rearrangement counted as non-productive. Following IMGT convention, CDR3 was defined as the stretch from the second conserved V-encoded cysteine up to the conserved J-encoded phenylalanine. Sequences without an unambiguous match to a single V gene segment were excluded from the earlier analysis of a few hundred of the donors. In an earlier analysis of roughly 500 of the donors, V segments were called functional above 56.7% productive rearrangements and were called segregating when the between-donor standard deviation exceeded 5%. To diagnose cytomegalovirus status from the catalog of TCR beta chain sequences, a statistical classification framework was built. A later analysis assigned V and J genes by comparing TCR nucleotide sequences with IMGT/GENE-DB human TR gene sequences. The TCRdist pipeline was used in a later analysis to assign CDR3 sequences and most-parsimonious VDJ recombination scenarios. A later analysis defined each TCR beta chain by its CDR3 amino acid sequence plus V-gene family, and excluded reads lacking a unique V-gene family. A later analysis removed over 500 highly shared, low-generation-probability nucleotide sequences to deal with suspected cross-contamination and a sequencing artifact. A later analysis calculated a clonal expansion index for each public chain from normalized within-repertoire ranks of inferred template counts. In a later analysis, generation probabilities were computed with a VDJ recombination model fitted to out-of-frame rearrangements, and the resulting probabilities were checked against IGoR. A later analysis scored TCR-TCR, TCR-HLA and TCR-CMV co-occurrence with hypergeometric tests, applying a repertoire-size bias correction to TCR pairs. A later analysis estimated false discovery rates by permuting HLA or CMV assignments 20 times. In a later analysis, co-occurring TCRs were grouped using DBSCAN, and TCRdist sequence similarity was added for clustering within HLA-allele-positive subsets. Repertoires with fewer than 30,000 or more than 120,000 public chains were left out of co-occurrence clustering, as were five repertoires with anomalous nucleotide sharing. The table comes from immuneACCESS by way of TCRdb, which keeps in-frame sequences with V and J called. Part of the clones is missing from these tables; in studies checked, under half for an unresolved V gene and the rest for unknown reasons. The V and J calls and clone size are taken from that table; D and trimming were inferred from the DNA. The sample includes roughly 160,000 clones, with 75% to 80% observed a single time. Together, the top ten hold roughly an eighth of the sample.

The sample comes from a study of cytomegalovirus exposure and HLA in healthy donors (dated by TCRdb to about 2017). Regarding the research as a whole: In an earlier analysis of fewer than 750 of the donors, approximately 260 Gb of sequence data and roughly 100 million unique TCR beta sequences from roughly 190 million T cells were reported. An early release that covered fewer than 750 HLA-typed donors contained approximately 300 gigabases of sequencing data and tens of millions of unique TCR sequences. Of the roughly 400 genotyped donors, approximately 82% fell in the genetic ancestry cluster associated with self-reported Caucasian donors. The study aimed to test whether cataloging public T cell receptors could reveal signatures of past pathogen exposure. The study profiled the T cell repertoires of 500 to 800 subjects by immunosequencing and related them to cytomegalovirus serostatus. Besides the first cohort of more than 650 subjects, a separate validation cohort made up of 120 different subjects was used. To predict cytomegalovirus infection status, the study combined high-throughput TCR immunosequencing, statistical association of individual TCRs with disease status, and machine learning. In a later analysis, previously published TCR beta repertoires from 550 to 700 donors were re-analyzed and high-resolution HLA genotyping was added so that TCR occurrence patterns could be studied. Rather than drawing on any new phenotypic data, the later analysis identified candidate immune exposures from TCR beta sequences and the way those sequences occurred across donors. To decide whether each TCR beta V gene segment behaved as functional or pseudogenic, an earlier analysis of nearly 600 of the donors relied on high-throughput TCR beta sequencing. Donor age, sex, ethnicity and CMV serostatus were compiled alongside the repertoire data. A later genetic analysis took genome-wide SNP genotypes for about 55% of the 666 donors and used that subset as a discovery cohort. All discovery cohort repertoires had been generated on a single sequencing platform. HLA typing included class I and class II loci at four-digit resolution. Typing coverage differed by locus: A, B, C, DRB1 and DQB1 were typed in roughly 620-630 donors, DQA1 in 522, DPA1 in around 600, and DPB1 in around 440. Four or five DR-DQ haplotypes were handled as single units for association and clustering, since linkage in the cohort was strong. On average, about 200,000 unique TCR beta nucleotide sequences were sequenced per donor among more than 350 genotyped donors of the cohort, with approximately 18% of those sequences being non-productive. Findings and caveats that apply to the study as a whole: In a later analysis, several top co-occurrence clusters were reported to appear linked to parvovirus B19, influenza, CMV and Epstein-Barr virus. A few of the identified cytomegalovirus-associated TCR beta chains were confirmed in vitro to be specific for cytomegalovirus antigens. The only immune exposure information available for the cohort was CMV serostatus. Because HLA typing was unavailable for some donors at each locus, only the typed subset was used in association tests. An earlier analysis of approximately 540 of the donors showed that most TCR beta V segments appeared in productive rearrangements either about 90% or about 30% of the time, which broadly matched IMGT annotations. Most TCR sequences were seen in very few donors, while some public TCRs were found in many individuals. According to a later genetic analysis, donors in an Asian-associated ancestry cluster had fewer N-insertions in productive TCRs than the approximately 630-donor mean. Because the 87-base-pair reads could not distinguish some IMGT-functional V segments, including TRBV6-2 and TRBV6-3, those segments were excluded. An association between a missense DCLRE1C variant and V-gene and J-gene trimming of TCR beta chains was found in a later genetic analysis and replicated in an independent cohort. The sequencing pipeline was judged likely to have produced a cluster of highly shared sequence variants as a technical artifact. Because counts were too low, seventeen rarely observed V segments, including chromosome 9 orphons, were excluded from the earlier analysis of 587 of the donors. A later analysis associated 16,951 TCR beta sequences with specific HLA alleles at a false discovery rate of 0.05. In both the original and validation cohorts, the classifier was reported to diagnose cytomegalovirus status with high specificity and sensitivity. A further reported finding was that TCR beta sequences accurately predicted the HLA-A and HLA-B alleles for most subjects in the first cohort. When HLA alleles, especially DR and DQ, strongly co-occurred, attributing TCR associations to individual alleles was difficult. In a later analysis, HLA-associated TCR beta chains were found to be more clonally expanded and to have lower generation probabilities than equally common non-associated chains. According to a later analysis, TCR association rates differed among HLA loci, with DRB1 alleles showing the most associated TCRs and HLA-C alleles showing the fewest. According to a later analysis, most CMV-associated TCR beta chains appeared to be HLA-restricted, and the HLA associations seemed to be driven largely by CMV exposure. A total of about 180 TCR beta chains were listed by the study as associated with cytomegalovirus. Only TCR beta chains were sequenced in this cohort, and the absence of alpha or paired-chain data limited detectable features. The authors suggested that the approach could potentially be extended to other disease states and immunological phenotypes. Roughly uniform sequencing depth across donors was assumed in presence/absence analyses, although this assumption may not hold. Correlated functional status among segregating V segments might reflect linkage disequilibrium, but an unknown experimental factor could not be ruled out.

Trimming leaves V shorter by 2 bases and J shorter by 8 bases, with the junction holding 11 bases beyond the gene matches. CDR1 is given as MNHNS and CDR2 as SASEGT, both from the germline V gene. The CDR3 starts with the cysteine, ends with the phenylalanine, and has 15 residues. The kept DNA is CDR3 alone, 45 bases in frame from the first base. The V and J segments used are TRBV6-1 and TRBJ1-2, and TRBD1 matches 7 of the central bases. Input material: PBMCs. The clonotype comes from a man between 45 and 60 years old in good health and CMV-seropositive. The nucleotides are TGTGCCAGCAGTGAACAAACTACAGGGGTTCGAGGCTACACCTTC. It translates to CASSEQTTGVRGYTF.